The present TCR beta chain was sequenced within a study of blood T cell repertoires in COVID-19. V shed 2 bases and J 0 bases; nucleotides not matched to a gene: 3. This CDR3 has 15 residues. Germline V gene sequence: CDR1 SGHRS, CDR2 YFSETQ. Some clones are missing from TCRdb's copy, which holds only in-frame ones; the method was immunoSEQ multiplex PCR. The table has hundreds of thousands of clones, roughly four fifths seen once. This study enrolled people aged 18 to 89 from approximately 24 US geographic areas. Grouping used clinical history reported by participants in a survey and questionnaire. Either two negative PCRs, clearance, or symptom resolution qualified Cohort 3 donors as recovered.

Sample: PBMCs or T cells enriched from blood (not recorded which). The chain joins TRBV5-1 to TRBJ2-3; TRBD1 aligns across 7 bases. This receptor was taken from a woman aged 55 to 70 who had recovered from COVID-19. DNA of the CDR3: TGCGCCAGCAGCTTACAGGGGTCCAGCACAGATACGCAGTATTTT. Translating gives CASSLQGSSTDTQYF.